The 21 T cell receptor beta chains given below trace back to one sample, sequenced in a study of blood T cell repertoires in COVID-19. Assay: immunoSEQ multiplex PCR; the TCRdb copy retains only in-frame clones and omits some. The sample lists 100,000 to 150,000 clones; 65% to 90% were seen once. The sequenced sample consisted of peripheral blood. These receptors were taken from an elderly man with active or convalescent COVID-19.

The rearrangement uses TRBV6-6 and TRBJ1-2, with D possibly matching TRBD1 (6 bases). Germline CDR1 MNHNY, CDR2 SVGAGI (reference sequence). The CDR3 extends over 15 amino acids. The V end was cut by 1 base, the J end by 8 bases, with 17 bases between. The CDR3 protein is CASSYFQGEGGGYTF. The CDR3 DNA sequence: TGTGCCAGCAGTTACTTCCAGGGTGAAGGGGGAGGCTACACCTTC.

The gene calls are TRBV11-3 and TRBJ2-6; D is perhaps TRBD2 (5 bases). The CDR3 runs to 18 residues. Germline lookup yields CDR1 SGHNT and CDR2 YENEEA. Trimming stripped 0 bases from V and 0 bases from J, with 12 bases between. The CDR3 bases are TGTGCCAGCAGCTTAGAAGGGCTAGCTCTCTCTGGGGCCAACGTCCTGACTTTC. The encoded protein is CASSLEGLALSGANVLTF.

The J gene is TRBJ1-1, the V gene TRBV9; 8 nucleotides match TRBD1. The length of the CDR3 is 14 residues. Per the germline V gene, CDR1 is SGDLS and CDR2 is YYNGEE. The trim removed 3 bases at V and 7 bases at J, leaving 8 bases unmatched. Here the CDR3 DNA reads TGTGCCAGCAGCGGACGACAGGGGAGCGGTGAAGCTTTCTTT. This gives the protein CASSGRQGSGEAFF.

The chain uses TRBV7-2 and TRBJ2-7, with 9 bases lining up with TRBD1. Germline CDR1 and CDR2: SGHTA and FQGNSA. The trim removed 5 bases at V and 6 bases at J, leaving 11 bases unmatched. CDR3 length: 15 amino acids. DNA for the CDR3: TGTGCCAGCAGCACCCGGACCGGGACAGGGTTCGAGCAGTACTTC. Translating it yields CASSTRTGTGFEQYF.

V and J are TRBV6-5 and TRBJ1-6; D perhaps matches TRBD1 (6 bases). Germline-derived CDR1 and CDR2 are MNHEY and SVGAGI. The ends were cut back, 0 bases at V and 9 bases at J, with 12 bases in the middle. CDR3 length equals 15 residues. The CDR3 sequence is CASSYSQGGGSPLHF. CDR3 DNA sequence: TGTGCCAGCAGTTACTCACAGGGCGGGGGTTCACCCCTCCACTTT.

The chain employs TRBV7-6 and TRBJ2-5, with D unresolved. V was cut by 1 base and J by 2 bases, with 11 bases left in between. The CDR3 is made up of 15 amino acids. In germline, CDR1 is SGHVS, CDR2 FNYEAQ. CDR3 region: CASSLVGLMQETQYF. The CDR3 DNA reads TGTGCCAGCAGCTTAGTGGGCCTAATGCAAGAGACCCAGTACTTC.

The gene calls are TRBV9 and TRBJ2-1; 8 bases match TRBD1. The CDR3 is 17 amino acids. CDR1 and CDR2 (germline): SGDLS, YYNGEE. V lost 4 bases, J lost 0 bases, and 9 bases stayed unmatched. The CDR3 region has the DNA TGTGCCAGCAGCCCCCGACAGGGGACCAACTCCTACAATGAGCAGTTCTTC. Translating it yields CASSPRQGTNSYNEQFF.

This sequence joins TRBV14 and TRBJ2-3, with D perhaps matching TRBD2 (7 bases). The CDR3 extends over 16 amino acids. V lost 4 bases to trimming and J lost 0 bases, with 14 bases between them. Germline values: CDR1 SGHDN, CDR2 FVKESK. The CDR3 reads CASSRLGGLSTDTQYF. CDR3 in DNA: TGTGCCAGCAGCCGGTTGGGGGGGCTAAGCACAGATACGCAGTATTTT.

The chain employs TRBV9 and TRBJ2-1; D is possibly TRBD2 (6 bases). In germline, CDR1 is SGDLS, CDR2 YYNGEE. The CDR3 extends over 16 amino acids. V was clipped by 4 bases and J by 0 bases, with 14 bases between them. CDR3 nucleotides: TGTGCCAGCAGCACCGGGACTTCGAGCTCCTACAATGAGCAGTTCTTC. This translates into CASSTGTSSSYNEQFF. Filled out from reference TRBV9 and TRBJ2-1, the complete variable domain reads DSGVTQTPKHLITATGQRVTLRCSPRSGDLSVYWYQQSLDQGLQFLIQYYNGEERAKGNILERFSAQQFPDLHSELNLSSLELGDSALYFCASSTGTSSSYNEQFFGPGTRLTVL.

The CDR3 protein is CASSHGLDFSGNTIYF. CDR3 nucleotide sequence: TGCGCCAGCAGCCACGGGTTAGATTTCTCTGGAAACACCATATATTTT. This chain joins TRBV5-1 and TRBJ1-3; D not certain. The V end lost 4 bases, the J end lost 0 bases, and 14 bases lay between the germline ends. Germline assignment: CDR1 SGHRS and CDR2 YFSETQ. The CDR3 totals 16 residues.

CDR3 sequence: CASSLVRSSYEQYF. The CDR3 DNA is TGTGCCAGCAGCTTGGTGCGGAGCTCCTACGAGCAGTACTTC. The chain recombines TRBV5-8 with TRBJ2-7, with D unresolved. CDR1 and CDR2 (germline): SGHTS, YDEGEE. The CDR3 runs 14 residues. Trimming removed 0 bases from V and 0 bases from J, with 7 bases in between.

V and J are TRBV19 and TRBJ2-1; 13 bases map to TRBD2. Germline-derived CDR1 and CDR2 are LNHDA and SQIVND (reference sequence). V shed 6 bases, J shed 5 bases, and the junction held 16 bases outside the gene matches. The CDR3 is 19 residues long. The CDR3 region has the DNA TGTGCCAGTAGCCTCAGGGGCTTTACGGGACTAGCGGGAAACAATGAGCAGTTCTTC. The encoded protein is CASSLRGFTGLAGNNEQFF. The variable domain in full, completed from reference TRBV19 and TRBJ2-1, reads DGGITQSPKYLFRKEGQNVTLSCEQNLNHDAMYWYRQDPGQGLRLIYYSQIVNDFQKGDIAEGYSVSREKKESFPLTVTSAQKNPTAFYLCASSLRGFTGLAGNNEQFFGPGTRLTVL.

The chain uses TRBV19 and TRBJ2-7; 7 positions agree with TRBD2. The V segment lost 3 bases and the J segment 7 bases; nucleotides outside the gene matches: 9. Germline CDR1 and CDR2: LNHDA and SQIVND (reference sequence). The CDR3 loop spans 14 amino acids. The CDR3 spells CASSIAGVVNEQYF. The CDR3 bases are TGTGCCAGTAGTATTGCGGGAGTAGTGAATGAGCAGTACTTC.

V is TRBV2 and J is TRBJ1-5; 9 bases fit TRBD1. Losses at the gene ends were 6 bases for V and 0 bases for J; bases not matched to a gene: 3. The germline CDR1 and CDR2 sequences are SNHLY and FYNNEI. CDR3 length equals 15 residues. Written as DNA, the CDR3 is TGTGCCAGCAGACGACAGGGGGGTAGCAATCAGCCCCAGCATTTT. This translates into CASRRQGGSNQPQHF.

The V call is TRBV7-2, the J call TRBJ2-5; 9 bases align to TRBD2. After removal of 4 bases from V and 0 bases from J, the junction contained 3 bases not matched to a gene. Germline V gene data show CDR1 as SGHTA and CDR2 as FQGNSA. The CDR3 has 15 amino acids. The CDR3 region has the DNA TGTGCCAGCAGCTCAAGCGGGGGGAACCAAGAGACCCAGTACTTC. Its translation is CASSSSGGNQETQYF.

This sequence joins TRBV28 and TRBJ1-6, with D tentatively TRBD1 (6 bases). V lost 3 bases to trimming and J lost 10 bases, with 13 bases between them. CDR1 is MDHEN and CDR2 is SYDVKM in the germline V gene. The CDR3 totals 14 residues. CDR3 bases: TGTGCCAGCAGTTTTCGTCGTCAGGGGTCACCCCTCCACTTT. Translated: CASSFRRQGSPLHF.

This sequence joins TRBV5-1 and TRBJ2-3; TRBD2 is a possible D gene (6 bases). The CDR3 totals 15 residues. Looked up from germline, CDR1 is SGHRS and CDR2 is YFSETQ. Trimming removed 0 bases at V and 0 bases at J, with 8 bases between. CDR3 in amino acids: CASSLVGRSTDTQYF. CDR3 nucleotide sequence: TGCGCCAGCAGCTTGGTAGGGAGGAGCACAGATACGCAGTATTTT.

V usage is TRBV5-6 and J usage is TRBJ2-5; D may be TRBD1 (6 bases). The length of the CDR3 is 14 residues. Trimming cost V 1 base and J 0 bases, with 7 bases left between them. Germline V gives CDR1 SGHDT, CDR2 YYEEEE. The CDR3 nucleotides are TGTGCCAGCAGCTTGCAGGGGTACCAAGAGACCCAGTACTTC. Translating gives CASSLQGYQETQYF.

This clone has only a few counts. This sequence joins TRBV7-2 and TRBJ1-4; TRBD1 aligns across 12 bases. The trim removed 1 base at V and 5 bases at J, leaving 8 bases unmatched. Germline CDR1 SGHTA, CDR2 FQGNSA. The CDR3 runs to 18 residues. CDR3 in DNA: TGTGCCAGCAGCTTAGTAGGGGGGACAGGGGGCCGGAATGAAAAACTGTTTTTT. Its protein is CASSLVGGTGGRNEKLFF.

This clone was picked up one time. CDR3 nucleotides: TGTGCCAGCAGCGCACGGGGAGGAACAGATACGCAGTATTTT. Translation: CASSARGGTDTQYF. The chain recombines TRBV7-3 with TRBJ2-3; D is perhaps TRBD2 (6 bases). Looked up from germline, CDR1 is SGHTA and CDR2 is FQGTGA. V dropped 5 bases and J dropped 3 bases, with 12 bases sitting between them. The CDR3 loop spans 14 amino acids.

This sequence joins TRBV5-6 and TRBJ1-2; unclear D gene. The CDR3 length is 13 residues. V dropped 4 bases and J dropped 3 bases, with 10 bases sitting between them. Germline V gene sequence: CDR1 SGHDT, CDR2 YYEEEE. The CDR3 spells CASSPAGYYGYTF. DNA for the CDR3: TGTGCCAGCAGCCCTGCCGGTTACTATGGCTACACCTTC.